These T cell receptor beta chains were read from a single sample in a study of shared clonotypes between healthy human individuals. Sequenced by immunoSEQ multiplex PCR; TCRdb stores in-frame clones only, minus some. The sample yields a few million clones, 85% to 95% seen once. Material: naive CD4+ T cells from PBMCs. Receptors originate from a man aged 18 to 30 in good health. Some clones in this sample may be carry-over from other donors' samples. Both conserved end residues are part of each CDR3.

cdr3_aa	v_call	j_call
CASSLAGGGGGYTF	TRBV5-1	TRBJ1-2
CASSVDGASNQPQHF	TRBV9	TRBJ1-5
CASSSQRGAGLYQPQHF	TRBV7-9	TRBJ1-5
CASSTGTPTGELFF	TRBV5-1	TRBJ2-2
CASSIAGLVLADTQYF	TRBV19	TRBJ2-3
CASSYSPGPGEKLFF	TRBV6-5	TRBJ1-4
CASSPGQGYYGYTF	TRBV7-3	TRBJ1-2
CASSQGPAGREAQYF	TRBV4-2	TRBJ2-5
CASSPWTGRDGYTF	TRBV18	TRBJ1-2
CASSSLVEAFF	TRBV7-9	TRBJ1-1
CSVDYRTPYNEQFF	TRBV29-1	TRBJ2-1
CASSLRTSGRVDTQYF	TRBV7-3	TRBJ2-3
CASSPGLRTDTQYF	TRBV5-1	TRBJ2-3
CASSPLGGTSGKPSKETQYF	TRBV9	TRBJ2-5
CASSLWTGHFYGYTF	TRBV28	TRBJ1-2
CASSQGPGTTGTDTQYF	TRBV4-2	TRBJ2-3
CASNPTWGTGELFF	TRBV5-1	TRBJ2-2
CASSPSTGVRETQYF	TRBV18	TRBJ2-5
CAIRSSGRAIYEQFF	TRBV10-3	TRBJ2-1
CASSQEGEVSPRRTF	TRBV4-2	TRBJ1-2
CAWSVNGRNTIYF	TRBV30	TRBJ1-3
CASSLGTRIPFF	TRBV7-2	TRBJ2-1
CASSPFGAGGYEQYF	TRBV5-6	TRBJ2-7